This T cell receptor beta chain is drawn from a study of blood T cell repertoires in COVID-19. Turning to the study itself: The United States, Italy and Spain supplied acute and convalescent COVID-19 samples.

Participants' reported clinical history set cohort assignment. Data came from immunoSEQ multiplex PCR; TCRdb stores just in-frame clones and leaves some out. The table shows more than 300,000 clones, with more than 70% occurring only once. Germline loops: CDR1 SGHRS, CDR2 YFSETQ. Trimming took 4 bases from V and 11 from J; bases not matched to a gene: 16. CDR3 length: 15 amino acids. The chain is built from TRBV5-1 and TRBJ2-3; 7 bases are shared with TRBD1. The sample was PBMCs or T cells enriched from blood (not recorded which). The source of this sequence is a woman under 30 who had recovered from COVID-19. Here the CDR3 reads CASSIGRQGKNKQYF. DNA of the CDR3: TGCGCCAGCAGCATTGGCCGACAGGGAAAGAATAAGCAGTATTTT.